Presented here are 32 T cell receptor beta chains from one specimen sequenced in a study of blood T cell repertoires in COVID-19. Assay: immunoSEQ multiplex PCR; the TCRdb copy retains only in-frame clones and omits some. The sample includes a few hundred thousand clones, 87% of them seen just once. Sequenced input: peripheral blood. The receptors come from a man aged 18 to 30 with active or convalescent COVID-19.

The V gene is TRBV4-3, the J gene TRBJ2-3; the match to TRBD2 covers 9 bases. The CDR3 consists of 15 residues. Germline V gene sequence: CDR1 LGHNA, CDR2 YSLEER. Trimming removed 0 bases from V and 4 bases from J; junction bases left unmatched: 2. In nucleotides, the CDR3 is TGCGCCAGCAGCCAAGAAGGCGGGGGGGCAGATACGCAGTATTTT. Its protein is CASSQEGGGADTQYF.

The rearrangement uses TRBV19 and TRBJ1-5; D not resolved. This CDR3 is built from 14 residues. In germline, CDR1 is LNHDA, CDR2 SQIVND (reference sequence). With 3 bases removed from V and 0 bases from J, the gap between germline ends came to 6 bases. The CDR3 is CASSIKASNQPQHF. In DNA, the CDR3 is TGTGCCAGTAGTATTAAAGCTAGCAATCAGCCCCAGCATTTT.

The rearrangement links TRBV12-3 or TRBV12-4 to TRBJ2-7, with TRBD1 identical over 9 bases. CDR3 length: 13 residues. V lost 1 base and J lost 5; bases outside the gene matches: 0. CDR3 loop: CASSLGTGDEQYF. As DNA, the CDR3 is TGTGCCAGCAGTTTAGGGACAGGGGACGAGCAGTACTTC.

The genes are TRBV5-4 and TRBJ2-7, with TRBD2 matching 15 bases. This CDR3 is built from 16 residues. V lost 4 bases to trimming and J lost 4 bases; unmatched junction nucleotides: 6. The germline V gene encodes CDR1 SGHNT and CDR2 YYREEE (reference sequence). CDR3 DNA: TGTGCCAGCAGCCCCTCGGGGACTAGCGGGAGGTACGAGCAGTACTTC. It yields the protein CASSPSGTSGRYEQYF.

The chain has TRBV7-2 and TRBJ1-2; 8 bases match TRBD1. Germline V gene lookup returns CDR1 SGHTA and CDR2 FQGNSA. The CDR3 sequence is 16 residues long. Trimming took 0 bases from V and 4 from J; bases not matched to a gene: 7. Written as DNA, the CDR3 is TGTGCCAGCAGCTTAGCGACAGGGGATTGGGGCTATGGCTACACCTTC. It is translated as CASSLATGDWGYGYTF.

The J gene is TRBJ2-3, the V gene TRBV5-1, with TRBD2 matching over 15 bases. The CDR3 sequence is 17 residues long. Trimming removed 1 base from V and 3 bases from J; junction bases left unmatched: 3. CDR1 and CDR2 (germline): SGHRS, YFSETQ. The CDR3: CASSLTGTSGGTDTQYF. The CDR3 DNA reads TGCGCCAGCAGCTTGACCGGGACTAGCGGGGGGACAGATACGCAGTATTTT.

This clone has at least ten counts. This rearrangement joins TRBV20-1 to TRBJ1-1, with a possible D match to TRBD1 (6 bases). The CDR3 loop spans 12 amino acids. The germline gives CDR1 DFQATT, CDR2 SNEGSKA (reference sequence). Trimming shortened V by 3 bases and J by 4 bases, and 9 bases separated the two germline ends. The chain's CDR3 is CSASHRVTEAFF. CDR3 bases: TGCAGTGCTAGTCACAGGGTCACTGAAGCTTTCTTT.

CDR3 bases: TGTGCCAGTACCTCTAGTCCCAAACAGGGCGGCTACACCTTC. Protein: CASTSSPKQGGYTF. V usage is TRBV19 and J usage is TRBJ1-2; a weak D match, TRBD1 (6 bases). V was clipped by 7 bases and J by 8 bases, with 20 bases between them. This CDR3 has 14 residues. Germline loops: CDR1 LNHDA, CDR2 SQIVND (reference sequence).

The chain links TRBV28 to TRBJ1-2; TRBD1 aligns across 7 bases. This CDR3 region has 13 residues. Per the germline V gene, CDR1 is MDHEN and CDR2 is SYDVKM. V gave up 6 bases and J gave up 4 bases; unmatched junction bases: 5. The CDR3 DNA follows: TGTGCCAGCAGAACAGGGGAAGGCTATGGCTACACCTTC. As protein: CASRTGEGYGYTF.

The chain uses TRBV28 and TRBJ2-1, with D tentatively TRBD1 (6 bases). CDR3 length equals 18 residues. V was trimmed by 6 bases and J by 0 bases, leaving 21 bases between them. The germline V gene encodes CDR1 MDHEN and CDR2 SYDVKM. The DNA for the CDR3 is TGTGCCAGCAGAGGGCAGCTTCCAGGGGATCCCTCCTACAATGAGCAGTTCTTC. It codes for CASRGQLPGDPSYNEQFF.

A remark on this clone: The same CDR3 is also encoded by other DNA sequences in this sample. V gene TRBV20-1 combines with J gene TRBJ2-1; tentative D call: TRBD2 (5 bases). Germline CDR1 reads DFQATT; CDR2 reads SNEGSKA (reference sequence). This CDR3 has 11 amino acids. The V gene lost 4 bases and the J gene lost 6 bases, with 7 bases spanning the gap. Written as DNA, the CDR3 is TGCAGTGCTACCACTAGCAATGAGCAGTTCTTC. This encodes CSATTSNEQFF.

This chain uses TRBV28 with TRBJ1-2; TRBD1 matches at 11 bases. The germline CDR1 and CDR2 sequences are MDHEN and SYDVKM. CDR3 length: 16 amino acids. J lost 8 bases, V lost 3 bases, and 11 bases had no gene match. The CDR3 DNA is TGTGCCAGCAGTTTGGGGTTAGGGACAGGGGGTATAGGCTACACCTTC. Translation gives CASSLGLGTGGIGYTF.

This chain joins TRBV6-2 or TRBV6-3 and TRBJ2-1, with 7 bases matching TRBD2. The CDR3 covers 21 residues. Losses at the gene ends were 4 bases for V and 5 bases for J; bases not matched to a gene: 26. The germline CDR1 and CDR2 sequences are MNHEY and SVGEGT. The DNA for the CDR3 is TGTGCCAGCAGTTTGAATCCGGGACGGGGAGGGAAAAGCGGGCAGAACAATGAGCAGTTCTTC. This translates into CASSLNPGRGGKSGQNNEQFF.

The V call is TRBV11-2, the J call TRBJ2-7; D possibly corresponds to TRBD2 (6 bases). The germline V gene has CDR1 SGHAT and CDR2 FQNNGV. Trimming left V 4 bases short and J 2 bases short, with 6 bases between. CDR3 size: 12 residues. The CDR3 region has the DNA TGTGCCAGCAGCTGGGGGGCCTACGAGCAGTACTTC. It specifies CASSWGAYEQYF. Using reference TRBV11-2 and TRBJ2-7 for the parts outside the CDR3, the full variable domain is EAGVAQSPRYKIIEKRQSVAFWCNPISGHATLYWYQQILGQGPKLLIQFQNNGVVDDSQLPKDRFSAERLKGVDSTLKIQPAKLEDSAVYLCASSWGAYEQYFGPGTRLTVT.

The chain has TRBV29-1 and TRBJ1-1, with TRBD1 matching over 7 bases. The CDR3 totals 14 residues. Germline trimming cut 7 bases from V and 1 base from J; bases unmatched to any gene: 9. Germline CDR1 SQVTM, CDR2 ANQGSEA. The CDR3 loop reads CSALQGRRNTEAFF. For the CDR3, the DNA is TGCAGCGCCTTACAGGGGAGGAGGAACACTGAAGCTTTCTTT.

The chain uses TRBV5-6 and TRBJ2-7, with TRBD2 matching over 10 bases. CDR1 is SGHDT, CDR2 YYEEEE, per germline. The CDR3 sequence is 15 residues long. Losses at the gene ends were 2 bases for V and 7 bases for J; bases not matched to a gene: 9. CDR3 protein: CASSLAGGPIGEQYF. DNA of the CDR3: TGTGCCAGCAGCTTAGCGGGGGGGCCAATAGGAGAGCAGTACTTC.

This sequence joins TRBV5-1 and TRBJ2-3; 7 bases are a match to TRBD2. Trimming at V came to 1 base and at J to 2 bases, leaving 7 bases not matched to a gene. The CDR3 extends over 16 amino acids. Germline CDR1 and CDR2: SGHRS and YFSETQ. In nucleotides, the CDR3 is TGCGCCAGCAGCTTGAAGCTAGCGGACTACACAGATACGCAGTATTTT. It translates to CASSLKLADYTDTQYF.

There are a few counts of this clone. V and J are TRBV6-4 and TRBJ2-1; 9 nucleotides match TRBD2. Germline CDR1 is MRHNA and CDR2 is SNTAGT. Trimming cost V 2 bases and J 6 bases; bases outside gene matches: 8. The CDR3 extends over 16 amino acids. DNA for the CDR3: TGTGCCAGCAGTGACCCTAGGAGCGGGGGGACCAATGAGCAGTTCTTC. Translating gives CASSDPRSGGTNEQFF.

The rearrangement uses TRBV4-3 and TRBJ2-5; 9 bases line up with TRBD1. Germline loops: CDR1 LGHNA, CDR2 YSLEER. Losses at the gene ends were 4 bases for V and 5 bases for J; bases not matched to a gene: 5. CDR3 length: 14 amino acids. CDR3 loop: CASSRTGVGETQYF. In nucleotides, the CDR3 is TGCGCCAGCAGCCGGACAGGGGTTGGGGAGACCCAGTACTTC.

The V and J genes are TRBV6-5 and TRBJ1-5, with 7 bases that match TRBD1. Trimming took 0 bases from V and 5 from J; bases not matched to a gene: 7. CDR3 length equals 16 residues. Looked up from germline, CDR1 is MNHEY and CDR2 is SVGAGI. CDR3 DNA: TGTGCCAGCAGTTACTCGAGTTCAGGGGGGTATCAGCCCCAGCATTTT. It specifies CASSYSSSGGYQPQHF.

The gene calls are TRBV7-9 and TRBJ1-2; 7 bases line up with TRBD1. CDR1 SEHNR and CDR2 FQNEAQ come from the germline V gene (reference sequence). The V segment lost 5 bases and the J segment 3 bases; nucleotides outside the gene matches: 9. The CDR3 is 15 residues long. Written as DNA, the CDR3 is TGTGCCAGCAGCACAAATCGAGGGGGCGACTATGGCTACACCTTC. Translation gives CASSTNRGGDYGYTF.

This chain joins TRBV21-1 and TRBJ1-6. TRBV21-1 is flagged as a pseudogene. The CDR3 extends over 16 amino acids. CDR3 loop: CASSSEGRGKNSPLHF. The CDR3 DNA follows: TGTGCCAGCAGCTCCGAAGGGAGGGGGAAAAATTCACCCCTCCACTTT.

The gene calls are TRBV15 and TRBJ2-1, with a tentative D call TRBD1 (6 bases). The V gene's germline CDR1 is LNHNV and CDR2 YYDKDF (reference sequence). V lost 5 bases and J 5 bases, leaving 16 bases between the germline ends. The CDR3 extends over 15 amino acids. The CDR3 protein is CATSVLRGAHNEQFF. CDR3 coding DNA: TGTGCCACCAGCGTCCTCAGGGGTGCCCACAATGAGCAGTTCTTC. Supplemented by reference TRBV15 and TRBJ2-1, the full variable domain reads DAMVIQNPRYQVTQFGKPVTLSCSQTLNHNVMYWYQQKSSQAPKLLFHYYDKDFNNEADTPDNFQSRRPNTSFCFLDIRSPGLGDTAMYLCATSVLRGAHNEQFFGPGTRLTVL.

The chain uses TRBV7-3 and TRBJ2-1, with 7 nucleotides matching TRBD2. CDR1 and CDR2 (germline): SGHTA, FQGTGA. After removal of 5 bases from V and 6 bases from J, the junction contained 4 bases not matched to a gene. The CDR3 consists of 13 residues. CDR3 sequence: CASSSGTLNEQFF. The CDR3 region has the DNA TGTGCCAGCAGCAGCGGGACTCTCAATGAGCAGTTCTTC. Full variable domain (rest looked up from reference TRBV7-3 and TRBJ2-1): GAGVSQTPSNKVTEKGKYVELRCDPISGHTALYWYRQSLGQGPEFLIYFQGTGAADDSGLPNDRFFAVRPEGSVSTLKIQRTERGDSAVYLCASSSGTLNEQFFGPGTRLTVL.

The chain recombines TRBV9 with TRBJ1-1, with 9 bases aligning to TRBD1. Trimming took 3 bases from V and 3 from J; bases not matched to a gene: 12. Germline V gene data show CDR1 as SGDLS and CDR2 as YYNGEE. The CDR3 runs 17 residues. The CDR3 protein is CASSATGTGRWDTEAFF. The CDR3 DNA sequence: TGTGCCAGCAGCGCGACCGGGACAGGGCGCTGGGACACTGAAGCTTTCTTT.

This chain links TRBV27 with TRBJ2-5; TRBD2 matches 15 bases. The trim removed 6 bases at V and 5 bases at J, leaving 4 bases unmatched. Germline V gene lookup returns CDR1 MNHEY and CDR2 SMNVEV (reference sequence). The CDR3 extends over 15 amino acids. The CDR3 nucleotides are TGTGCCAGCAGGGGGACTAGCGGGAGGAGGGAGACCCAGTACTTC. As protein: CASRGTSGRRETQYF.

V is TRBV4-3 and J is TRBJ2-3; a weak D match, TRBD1 (6 bases). This CDR3 comprises 14 residues. V shed 2 bases and J shed 6 bases, with 12 bases lying between them. Germline V lookup: CDR1 LGHNA, CDR2 YSLEER. The CDR3 DNA sequence: TGCGCCAGCAGCCAATCGGCAGGGGTGGATACGCAGTATTTT. Its translation is CASSQSAGVDTQYF.

This clone came up once. The chain carries TRBV28 and TRBJ2-1, with 10 bases that match TRBD1. Germline-derived CDR1 and CDR2 are MDHEN and SYDVKM. Unmatched junction bases numbered 10, after V lost 5 bases and J lost 9 bases. This CDR3 contains 15 residues. The CDR3 sequence is CASSARQGAVSEQFF. The CDR3 nucleotides are TGTGCCAGCAGTGCCCGACAGGGGGCGGTAAGTGAGCAGTTCTTC.

The V gene is TRBV29-1, the J gene TRBJ1-2, with 9 positions matching TRBD1. The CDR3 has 14 residues. Losses at the gene ends were 4 bases for V and 6 bases for J; bases not matched to a gene: 9. CDR1 and CDR2 from the germline V gene are SQVTM and ANQGSEA. The CDR3 sequence is CSVGGDRVSNGYTF. The CDR3 nucleotides are TGCAGCGTTGGAGGGGACAGGGTATCGAATGGCTACACCTTC.

The CDR3 region has the DNA TGTGCCAGCAGCCAAGCCTTGACAGGGTCTACTGAAGCTTTCTTT. The encoded protein is CASSQALTGSTEAFF. The chain uses TRBV14 and TRBJ1-1, with TRBD1 matching over 7 bases. Germline lookup yields CDR1 SGHDN and CDR2 FVKESK. The CDR3 is made up of 15 amino acids. Unmatched junction bases numbered 7, after V lost 1 base and J lost 5 bases.

This chain connects TRBV7-9 to TRBJ2-3; a weak D match, TRBD1 (5 bases). V was pared by 2 bases and J by 3 bases, with 6 bases between. Looked up from germline, CDR1 is SEHNR and CDR2 is FQNEAQ (reference sequence). CDR3 length: 13 residues. The CDR3 DNA sequence: TGTGCCAGCAGCTTATCAGGGACAGATACGCAGTATTTT. This translates into CASSLSGTDTQYF.

CDR3 amino acids: CASSKRTGPPYTEAFF. CDR3 DNA: TGTGCCAGCAGCAAACGGACAGGTCCTCCTTACACTGAAGCTTTCTTT. The chain is built from TRBV3-1 (or the pseudogene TRBV3-2) and TRBJ1-1; TRBD1 agrees at 7 bases. The J segment lost 3 bases and the V segment lost 5 bases, leaving 12 bases of the junction unmatched. Germline V lookup: CDR1 LGHDT, CDR2 YNNKEL (reference sequence). CDR3 length equals 16 residues.